The entry below gives a single TCR beta chain sequence along with its context. The antigen it binds to is not known. The record has no base qualities; no much larger clone is one base away. Whole blood was collected in K2EDTA tubes by collaborating institutions according to the institutions' own protocols. For TCRbeta analysis, collaborator samples were shipped as frozen whole blood, as isolated PBMCs, or as DNA extracted from either sample type. This specimen comes from a study of blood T cell repertoires in COVID-19 (dated by TCRdb to 2020 to 2021). About the study as a whole: Collaborator samples came from the United States, Italy and Spain and covered acute and convalescent phases of COVID-19. The prospective study material was composed of cDNA or gDNA derived from T cells, B-cell-depleted T cells, or PBMCs. HLA class I and class II types, where available, came from metadata supplied by the sample provider rather than from assay-based typing. The repertoires were released in a freely available public database meant as a resource for research on the immune response to SARS-CoV-2. The sample metadata nearly always contained a de-identified subject ID, COVID-19 status, age in years and sex. Deeply sampled blood TCRbeta repertoires from subjects exposed to, actively infected with, or recovered from COVID-19 were included in the dataset. The samples were drawn from the first 160 participants of the ongoing ImmuneRACE study and from roughly 1,300 subjects provided by 6 global collaborators. The study at large found these results: Clinical and demographic metadata were provided uncurated, with the amount varying by source and participant.

TCRbeta CDR3 regions were amplified from genomic DNA using the immunoSEQ Assay, a bias-controlled multiplex PCR. In the paper's pipeline: The number of nucleated cells in each sample was estimated from the amplification of reference gene primers within the assay. To quantify the absolute abundance of each unique TCRbeta CDR3 rearrangement, sequence reads were collapsed and filtered. Productive Simpson clonality was computed per sample as the square root of Simpson's diversity index over productive rearrangements. TCRdb retrieved this table from immuneACCESS and kept in-frame rearrangements only. Not all clones are present; in checked studies, unresolved V genes account for under half, and no reason is known for the remainder. The V and J calls and the clone size are those of that table, but D and trimming were determined from the DNA. The sample table records tens of thousands of clones; 90% to 95% of these occur just once. The ten largest clonotypes hold 4.1% of the sample.

The CDR3 numbers 14 residues from cysteine through phenylalanine. Only the CDR3 DNA is retained, 42 bases long and in frame from the first base. The rearrangement joined TRBV21-1 to TRBJ2-1; the D call in the table, TRBD2, was not verified against the DNA. TRBV21-1 is designated a pseudogene. This receptor was identified in a human donor with active COVID-19. The donor label of this sample is uncertain. Sequences were obtained from peripheral blood. The bases read TGTGCCAGCACCCAAAGCGGGAGCCACAATGAGCAGTTCTTC. Translated, it gives CASTQSGSHNEQFF.